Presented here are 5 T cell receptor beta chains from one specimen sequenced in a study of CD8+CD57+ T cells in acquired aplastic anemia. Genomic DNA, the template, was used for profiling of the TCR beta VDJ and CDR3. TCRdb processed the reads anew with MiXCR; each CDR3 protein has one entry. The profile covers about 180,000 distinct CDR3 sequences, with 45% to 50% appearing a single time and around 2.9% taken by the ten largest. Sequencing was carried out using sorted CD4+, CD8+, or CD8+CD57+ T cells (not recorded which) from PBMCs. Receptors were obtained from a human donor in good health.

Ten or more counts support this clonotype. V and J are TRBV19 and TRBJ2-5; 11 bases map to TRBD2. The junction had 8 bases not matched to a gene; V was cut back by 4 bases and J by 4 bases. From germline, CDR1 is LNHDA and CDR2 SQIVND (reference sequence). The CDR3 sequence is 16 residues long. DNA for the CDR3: TGTGCCAGTAGTACCCCATTCACTAGCGGGAGAGAGACCCAGTACTTC. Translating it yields CASSTPFTSGRETQYF.

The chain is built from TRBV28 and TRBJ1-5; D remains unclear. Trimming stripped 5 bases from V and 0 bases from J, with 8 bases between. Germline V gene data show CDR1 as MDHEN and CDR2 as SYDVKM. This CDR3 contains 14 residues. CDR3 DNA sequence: TGTGCCAGCAGTATACTAATTAGCAATCAGCCCCAGCATTTT. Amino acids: CASSILISNQPQHF.

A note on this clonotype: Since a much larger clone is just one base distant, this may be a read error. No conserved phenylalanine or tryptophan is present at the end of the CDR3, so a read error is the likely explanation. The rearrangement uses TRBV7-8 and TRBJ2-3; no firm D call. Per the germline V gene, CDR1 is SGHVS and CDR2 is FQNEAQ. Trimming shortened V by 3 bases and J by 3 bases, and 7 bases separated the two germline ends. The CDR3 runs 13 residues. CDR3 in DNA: TGTGCCAGCAGCTTTTCCCAAACAGATACGCAGTATCTT. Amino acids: CASSFSQTDTQYL.

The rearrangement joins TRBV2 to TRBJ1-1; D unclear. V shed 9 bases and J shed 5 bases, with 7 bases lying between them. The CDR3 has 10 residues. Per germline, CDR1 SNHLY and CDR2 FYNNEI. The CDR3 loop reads CARDTTEAFF. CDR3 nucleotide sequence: TGTGCCAGAGACACGACTGAAGCTTTCTTT.

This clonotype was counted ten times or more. CDR3 nucleotides: TGCGCCAGCAGCAAAAGCGGGAGCTCCTACAATGAGCAGTTCTTC. This sequence encodes CASSKSGSSYNEQFF. The V and J genes are TRBV5-1 and TRBJ2-1; 8 bases are shared with TRBD2. The CDR3 runs to 15 residues. In germline, CDR1 is SGHRS, CDR2 YFSETQ. V dropped 4 bases and J dropped 0; count of bases not matched to a gene: 3.